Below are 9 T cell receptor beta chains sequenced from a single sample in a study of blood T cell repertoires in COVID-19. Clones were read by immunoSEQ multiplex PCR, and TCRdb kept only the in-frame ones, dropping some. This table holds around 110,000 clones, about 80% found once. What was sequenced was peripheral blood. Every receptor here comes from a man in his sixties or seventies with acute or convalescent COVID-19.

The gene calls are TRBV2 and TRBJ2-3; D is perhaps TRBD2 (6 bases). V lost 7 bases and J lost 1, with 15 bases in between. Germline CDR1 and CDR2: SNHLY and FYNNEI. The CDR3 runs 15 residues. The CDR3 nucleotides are TGTGCCAGCACCCCGGCGGGAACAGGCACAGATACGCAGTATTTT. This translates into CASTPAGTGTDTQYF.

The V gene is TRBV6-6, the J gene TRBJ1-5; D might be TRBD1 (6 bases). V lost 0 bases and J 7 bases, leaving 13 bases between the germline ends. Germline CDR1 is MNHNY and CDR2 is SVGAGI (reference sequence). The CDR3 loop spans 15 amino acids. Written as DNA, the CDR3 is TGTGCCAGCAGTTACTCAGGGACATCAAAACAGCCCCAGCATTTT. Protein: CASSYSGTSKQPQHF.

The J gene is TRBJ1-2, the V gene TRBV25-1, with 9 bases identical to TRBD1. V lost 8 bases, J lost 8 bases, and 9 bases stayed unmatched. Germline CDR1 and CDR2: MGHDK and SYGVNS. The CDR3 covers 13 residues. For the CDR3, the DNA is TGTGCCAGCGGACCACAGGGGGCGGGGGGCTACACCTTC. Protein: CASGPQGAGGYTF.

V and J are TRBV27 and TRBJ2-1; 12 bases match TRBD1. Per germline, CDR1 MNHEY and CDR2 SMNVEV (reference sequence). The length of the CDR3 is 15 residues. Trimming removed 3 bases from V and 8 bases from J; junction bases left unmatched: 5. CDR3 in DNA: TGTGCCAGCAGTTTTTCGGGACAGGGGGCATATGAGCAGTTCTTC. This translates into CASSFSGQGAYEQFF.

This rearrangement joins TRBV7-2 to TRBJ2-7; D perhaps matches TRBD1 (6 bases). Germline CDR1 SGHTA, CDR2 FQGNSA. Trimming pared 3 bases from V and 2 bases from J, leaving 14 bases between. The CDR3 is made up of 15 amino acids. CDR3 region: CASSFGQRSPYEQYF. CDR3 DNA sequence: TGTGCCAGCAGCTTTGGACAGCGGTCCCCCTACGAGCAGTACTTC.

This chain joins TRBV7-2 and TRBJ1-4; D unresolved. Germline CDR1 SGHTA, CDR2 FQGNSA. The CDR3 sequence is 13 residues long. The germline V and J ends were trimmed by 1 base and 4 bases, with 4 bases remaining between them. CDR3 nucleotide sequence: TGTGCCAGCAGCTTAGTCCTTAATGAAAAACTGTTTTTT. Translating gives CASSLVLNEKLFF.

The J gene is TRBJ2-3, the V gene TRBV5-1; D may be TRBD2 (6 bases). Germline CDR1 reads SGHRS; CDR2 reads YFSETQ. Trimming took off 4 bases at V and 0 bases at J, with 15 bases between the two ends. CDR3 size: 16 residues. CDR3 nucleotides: TGCGCCAGCAGCATCTCGGGACTCCCCAGCACAGATACGCAGTATTTT. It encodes CASSISGLPSTDTQYF.

The CDR3 coding sequence is TGTGCCAGCAGTTTGGTCCGAGGGGAAAAACTGTTTTTT. Its translation: CASSLVRGEKLFF. The gene calls are TRBV27 and TRBJ1-4; unclear D gene. CDR1 and CDR2 (germline): MNHEY, SMNVEV (reference sequence). Trimming took off 3 bases at V and 8 bases at J, with 10 bases between the two ends. The CDR3 is 13 amino acids. Together with reference TRBV27 and TRBJ1-4, the CDR3 gives the full variable domain: EAQVTQNPRYLITVTGKKLTVTCSQNMNHEYMSWYRQDPGLGLRQIYYSMNVEVTDKGDVPEGYKVSRKEKRNFPLILESPSPNQTSLYFCASSLVRGEKLFFGSGTQLSVL.

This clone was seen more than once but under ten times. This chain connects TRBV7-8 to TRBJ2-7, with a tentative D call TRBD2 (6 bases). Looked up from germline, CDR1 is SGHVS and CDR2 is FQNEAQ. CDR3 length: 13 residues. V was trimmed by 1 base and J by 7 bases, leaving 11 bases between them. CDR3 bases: TGTGCCAGCAGCTTAGACGGGGCGGGGGAGCAGTACTTC. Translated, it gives CASSLDGAGEQYF.